This T cell receptor (beta chain) was captured by sequencing in a study of beta chain features in type 1 diabetes. Study-level points and caveats: Lower insertion and higher deletion counts appeared at VDJ junctions in type 1 diabetes patients. PCR might preferentially amplify shorter templates, equally in patients and controls. TCRB CDR3s from Type 1 diabetes patients were moderately but significantly shorter in all four CD4+ subsets.

Remarks on this clone: Its antigen remains unknown.

Germline V lookup: CDR1 MGHDK, CDR2 SYGVNS. The CDR3 covers 14 residues. The ends were cut back, 7 bases at V and 3 bases at J, with 13 bases in the middle. Markers CD45RO/CCR7/CD25/CD127/CD95/CD27 served to sort CD4+ naive, central memory, regulatory and stem cell-like memory cells. Expressed TCRB transcripts were sequenced after all isolated RNA was converted to cDNA. Sequencing used immunoSEQ multiplex PCR; TCRdb keeps in-frame clones, though not all of them. The profile shows fewer than 350,000 clones, about 15% of them singletons. This sequence originates from a man younger than 35 with type 1 diabetes. The sequencing input was naive CD4+ T cells from blood. The V gene is TRBV25-1, the J gene TRBJ1-3; D is possibly TRBD1 (6 bases). The CDR3 region is CASTGASFGNTIYF. CDR3 DNA: TGTGCCAGCACAGGGGCATCGTTTGGAAACACCATATATTTT.